Sequencing of this TCR beta chain was carried out in a study of T cell responses to AZD1222 COVID-19 vaccine. Study-wide context: Second-dose groups at about 4 or about 12 weeks were pooled.

Repertoires were generated with immunoSEQ multiplex PCR, while TCRdb's copy carries only in-frame clones and drops some. The sample lists around 110,000 clones, less than 90% occurring once. The material was peripheral blood, obtained on day 0 of AZD1222 vaccination. The TCR comes from an adult in good health.

CDR3 coding DNA: TGCGCCAGCAGCTTGGGACAGGGCCCCTACGAGCAGTACTTC. This gives the protein CASSLGQGPYEQYF. The chain is built from TRBV5-1 and TRBJ2-7; 7 positions match TRBD1. V lost 0 bases and J lost 2; bases outside the gene matches: 2. This CDR3 comprises 14 residues. Germline V gene sequence: CDR1 SGHRS, CDR2 YFSETQ.